This TCR beta chain was identified in a study of blood T cell repertoires in COVID-19. Turning to the study itself: T cells, B-cell-depleted T cells, or PBMCs provided the cDNA or gDNA that served as material.

Libraries were prepared by immunoSEQ multiplex PCR; TCRdb keeps only in-frame clonotypes and omits some of them. The data show about 150,000 clones, approximately 88% seen once. Enrolled through a virtual design, the participants were between about 18 and 100 years of age and came from 24 US areas. The CDR3 runs 13 residues. Trimming took 0 bases from V and 10 from J, leaving 12 bases between them. Germline V CDR1 and CDR2: MNHEY, SMNVEV (reference sequence). This clone was counted only a few times. The specimen was PBMCs or T cells enriched from blood (not recorded which). The clonotype originates from a man aged 65-85 years who had been exposed to COVID-19. The rearrangement links TRBV27 to TRBJ1-2, with a tentative D call TRBD1 (5 bases). CDR3 amino acids: CASSLSRGAHYTF. CDR3 in DNA: TGTGCCAGCAGTTTATCCCGCGGGGCCCACTACACCTTC.